Reported below is one T cell receptor (beta chain). The antigen it recognizes is unknown. Per-nucleotide qualities are absent, and no much larger clonotype sits a single base away. Trimming takes 4 bases from V and 5 bases from J, and the germline ends sit 4 bases apart. Taken from the germline V gene, the CDR1 and CDR2 loops are MDHEN and SYDVKM. Including the terminal cysteine and phenylalanine, the CDR3 comprises 11 residues. Left in the record is the CDR3 DNA by itself, 33 bases read in frame from the first base. The sample originates from a study of shared clonotypes between healthy human individuals (dated by TCRdb to about 2020). For the wider study: A few men and a couple of women, aged 18 to 49 years, made up the cohort. For each donor, three plates each were used for CD4 naive and CD4 memory, two plates were used for CD8 naive, and one plate was used for CD8 memory. The study deeply sequenced blood TCR repertoires of 5 or 6 healthy adults to estimate repertoire size and the extent of clonotype sharing between individuals. Different laboratories and diverse techniques were used to prepare libraries and sequence TCR repertoires, to increase sequencing depth and limit assay-specific biases. Leukapheresis yielded between about 0.9 and 9.5 billion PBMCs per donor.

Donors were healthy HIV-negative adults with no recently reported acute infections or vaccinations. Every donor was a Caucasian adult living in Nashville, Tennessee, USA. Magnetic negative selection was used to enrich CD4+ T cells, after which naive cells were positively selected on CD45RA and the negative fraction became the memory subset. Blood was obtained by leukapheresis, after which PBMCs were separated by Ficoll-Histopaque density gradient centrifugation and cryopreserved in liquid nitrogen vapor phase. Analytical flow cytometry was used to check the purity and quantity of every magnetically sorted T cell population. From each sorted fraction, genomic DNA was isolated and quantified by UV absorbance on a Nanodrop 2000c. TCR CDR3 regions were amplified from genomic DNA by multiplex PCR using the deep immunoSEQ assay. Extracted genomic DNA from each cell subset was distributed evenly across all wells of several immunoSEQ 96-well plates, and each plate was treated as a replicate. For sorted subsets, about 200 ng genomic DNA, equal to some 28,000 T cell genomes, was loaded into each replicate PCR. Purified libraries were quantified with a Qubit 3.0 fluorometer, sized on a Bioanalyzer 2100, and re-quantified with the KAPA Library Quantification kit. A separate single-read 150-cycle Illumina NextSeq 550 flow cell was used to sequence each immunoSEQ 96-well plate. In the original analysis: The immunoSEQ output contained only junctional sequences without quality scores, so filtering could not match that applied to full-length reads. To assign V/J genes and CDR3, sequences were annotated against IMGT germline references using PyIR, a Python wrapper for IgBLAST v1.9. Any read was removed if the V/J assignment was weak (E-value above 1e-6), the CDR3 was missing, or the read contained stop codons, out-of-frame junctions, or ambiguous translated residues. V3J clonotypes were defined by identical inferred V gene, J gene, and CDR3 amino acid sequence. To compute the percentage overlap between repertoires, the number of shared unique clonotypes was divided by the size of the smaller repertoire. Richness of each repertoire was evaluated using RTK rarefaction, the Chao1 estimator, and Recon v2.1 estimates of unobserved clonotypes. Generation probabilities for all TCRbeta clonotypes obtained by the gDNA method from a handful of donors were computed using OLGA. TCRdb carries this immuneACCESS record with in-frame sequences only. Its versions omit some clonotypes, under half of them owing to an unresolved V gene in the studies checked, with the rest unexplained. The D gene and trimming were derived from the DNA, and the V and J assignments and clone size from that table. The sample table lists over a million clones, 75% of them with a count of one. Approximately 1.5% of the sample rests with the top ten.

Summary of the overall study and its limitations: Rarefaction of sorted-subset datasets indicated incomplete sequencing despite the large sequencing depth. Compared with non-shared clonotypes, the clonotypes found in all four sorted-subset donors had higher generation probabilities. When a handful of donors were compared, the shared fraction of clonotypes was about 5.5% for naive CD4, roughly 3.4% for naive CD8, about 2.5% for memory CD4, and roughly 0.43% for memory CD8. Because the study included a small number of donors, the genetic and exposure-history diversity represented was limited. Pairwise subsampling indicated that sequencing depth was expected to affect the degree of clonotype sharing among donors. Naive subsets generally had larger estimated clonotype richness than memory subsets did. Sampling was restricted to blood, and TCR repertoires in tissue are likely to differ from TCR repertoires in blood.

Material: memory CD4+ T cells sorted from blood. What the cell subset or site label conveys for this sample: CD45RA-negative fraction. The sequence is built from TRBV28 and TRBJ2-3, with the D segment identity uncertain. The TCR was taken from a man between 18 and 35 years old in good health. The CDR3 region: CASSSKDTQYF. The bases are TGTGCCAGCAGTTCCAAAGATACGCAGTATTTT.